Listed below are T cell receptor beta chains from one sample, sequenced in a study of beta chain features in type 1 diabetes. The assay was immunoSEQ multiplex PCR, and TCRdb's table has in-frame clones only and misses some. Among hundreds of thousands of clones listed, about an eighth were seen once. The sample consisted of naive CD4+ T cells from blood. The receptor set was obtained from a man between 18 and 29 years old with type 1 diabetes. The CDR3 runs from the conserved cysteine through the conserved F or W. Fields, in order: CDR3 protein, CDR3 DNA, D gene, V gene, clone size, J gene. A D gene is named only where the DNA matches it firmly. Clone size, where shown, is once, few, many, or a class for clones that have expanded.

CDR3: CASSPDRGSPLHF; DNA: TGTGCCAGCAGCCCGGACAGGGGATCACCCCTCCACTTT; D: TRBD1; V: TRBV7-3; size: few; J: TRBJ1-6
CDR3: CASNPGGFAEAFF; DNA: TGTGCCAGCAACCCTGGGGGGTTCGCTGAAGCTTTCTTT; D: NA; V: TRBV27; size: NA; J: TRBJ1-1
CDR3: CASRGYTDTQYF; DNA: TGTGCCAGCAGGGGATACACAGATACGCAGTATTTT; D: NA; V: TRBV25-1; size: NA; J: TRBJ2-3
CDR3: CATSRDEGYFGYTF; DNA: TGTGCCACCAGCAGAGATGAGGGTTACTTTGGCTACACCTTC; D: NA; V: TRBV15; size: NA; J: TRBJ1-2
CDR3: CASSHSGGQETQYF; DNA: TGTGCCAGCAGCCATAGCGGGGGTCAAGAGACCCAGTACTTC; D: TRBD2; V: TRBV7-9; size: NA; J: TRBJ2-5
CDR3: CASSLGTGVNEQFF; DNA: TGCGCCAGCAGCTTGGGAACAGGGGTCAATGAGCAGTTCTTC; D: TRBD1; V: TRBV5-1; size: NA; J: TRBJ2-1
CDR3: CASSPKGRGGYEQYF; DNA: TGTGCCAGCAGCCCTAAGGGCAGGGGCGGGTACGAGCAGTACTTC; D: NA; V: TRBV5-6; size: few; J: TRBJ2-7
CDR3: CASSLALAGHHEQYF; DNA: TGTGCCAGCAGCTTGGCCCTAGCGGGGCACCACGAGCAGTACTTC; D: TRBD2; V: TRBV5-6; size: NA; J: TRBJ2-7
CDR3: CASSFRKAGMREQYF; DNA: TGTGCCAGCAGTTTTCGAAAGGCAGGGATGCGCGAGCAGTACTTC; D: NA; V: TRBV28; size: few; J: TRBJ2-7
CDR3: CASSLGRPIEAFF; DNA: TGTGCCAGCAGCCTAGGACGGCCGATTGAAGCTTTCTTT; D: NA; V: TRBV6-5; size: NA; J: TRBJ1-1
CDR3: CASSQNPSGAGTEAFF; DNA: TGTGCCAGCAGCCAAAACCCCTCAGGGGCGGGCACTGAAGCTTTCTTT; D: NA; V: TRBV14; size: few; J: TRBJ1-1
CDR3: CSGPADRQGTRFGNYGYTF; DNA: TGCAGCGGCCCGGCGGACCGGCAGGGCACCCGATTTGGGAACTATGGCTACACCTTC; D: NA; V: TRBV29-1; size: NA; J: TRBJ1-2
CDR3: CASSYSHYNSYEQYF; DNA: TGTGCCAGCAGTTACTCTCACTACAACTCCTACGAGCAGTACTTC; D: NA; V: TRBV6-5; size: once; J: TRBJ2-7
CDR3: CASSLVGKENIQYF; DNA: TGTGCCAGCAGTCTCGTGGGGAAGGAAAACATTCAGTACTTC; D: NA; V: TRBV4-2; size: few; J: TRBJ2-4
CDR3: CASSLSGGPWAYEQYF; DNA: TGTGCCAGCAGCCTTAGCGGGGGCCCCTGGGCCTACGAGCAGTACTTC; D: TRBD2; V: TRBV13; size: NA; J: TRBJ2-7
CDR3: CASSLGGGTNEKLFF; DNA: TGTGCCAGCAGCCTCGGAGGGGGGACTAATGAAAAACTGTTTTTT; D: NA; V: TRBV7-9; size: few; J: TRBJ1-4